The entry that follows covers one T cell receptor (beta chain) sequence. This sample is part of a study of beta chain features in type 1 diabetes. Across the study: All samples yielded 107,917,701 examined sorted cells.

This CDR3 contains 14 residues. Germline CDR1 reads MDHEN; CDR2 reads SYDVKM. Trimming took off 6 bases at V and 2 bases at J, with 14 bases between the two ends. Expressed TCRB transcripts were sequenced because the isolated RNA had all been reverse transcribed beforehand. TCRdb keeps only in-frame clones here, not all; method: immunoSEQ multiplex PCR. This table holds 310,000 or so clones, 7.5% to 9% found once. The sequence was collected from a young woman in good health. The J gene is TRBJ2-7, the V gene TRBV28; D gene uncertain. The sample consisted of central memory CD4+ T cells from blood. Here the CDR3 reads CASSHPRFPYEQYF. For the CDR3, the DNA is TGTGCCAGCAGCCACCCCCGATTTCCCTACGAGCAGTACTTC.